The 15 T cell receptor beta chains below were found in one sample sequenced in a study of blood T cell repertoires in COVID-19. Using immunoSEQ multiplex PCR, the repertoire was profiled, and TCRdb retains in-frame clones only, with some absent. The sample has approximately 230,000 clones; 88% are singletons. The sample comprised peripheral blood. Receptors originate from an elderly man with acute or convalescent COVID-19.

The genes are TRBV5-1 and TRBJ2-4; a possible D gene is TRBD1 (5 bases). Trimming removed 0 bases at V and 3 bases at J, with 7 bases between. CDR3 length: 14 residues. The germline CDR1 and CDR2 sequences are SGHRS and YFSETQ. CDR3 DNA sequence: TGCGCCAGCAGCTTGGCCGGACACAAAAACATTCAGTACTTC. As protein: CASSLAGHKNIQYF.

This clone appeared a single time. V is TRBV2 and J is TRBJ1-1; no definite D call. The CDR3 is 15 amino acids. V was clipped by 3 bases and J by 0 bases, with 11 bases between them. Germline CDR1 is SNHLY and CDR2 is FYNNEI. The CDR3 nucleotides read TGTGCCAGCAGTGACCTCTGGGCATTGAACACTGAAGCTTTCTTT. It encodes CASSDLWALNTEAFF.

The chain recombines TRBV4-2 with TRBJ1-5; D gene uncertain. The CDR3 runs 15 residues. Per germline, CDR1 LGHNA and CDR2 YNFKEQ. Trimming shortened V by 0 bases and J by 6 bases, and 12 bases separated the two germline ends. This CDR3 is CASSQDIRRGQPQHF. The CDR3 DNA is TGTGCCAGCAGCCAAGACATCCGGCGGGGTCAGCCCCAGCATTTT.

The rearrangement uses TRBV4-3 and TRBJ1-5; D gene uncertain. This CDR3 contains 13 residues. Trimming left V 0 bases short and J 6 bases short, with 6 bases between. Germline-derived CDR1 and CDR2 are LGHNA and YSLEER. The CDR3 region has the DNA TGCGCCAGCAGCCAAGATCGGGGTCAGCCCCAGCATTTT. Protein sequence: CASSQDRGQPQHF.

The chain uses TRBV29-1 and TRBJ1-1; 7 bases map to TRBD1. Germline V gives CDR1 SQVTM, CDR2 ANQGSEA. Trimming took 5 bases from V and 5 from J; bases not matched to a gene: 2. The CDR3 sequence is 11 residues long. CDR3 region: CSVLRGTEAFF. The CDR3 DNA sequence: TGCAGCGTTCTCAGGGGGACTGAAGCTTTCTTT.

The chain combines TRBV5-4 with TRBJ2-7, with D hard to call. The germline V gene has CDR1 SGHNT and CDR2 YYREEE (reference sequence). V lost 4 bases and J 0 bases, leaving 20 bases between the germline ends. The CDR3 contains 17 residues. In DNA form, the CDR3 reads TGTGCCAGCAGCGTTATAAGAGGCGGCGAAAGCTCCTACGAGCAGTACTTC. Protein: CASSVIRGGESSYEQYF.

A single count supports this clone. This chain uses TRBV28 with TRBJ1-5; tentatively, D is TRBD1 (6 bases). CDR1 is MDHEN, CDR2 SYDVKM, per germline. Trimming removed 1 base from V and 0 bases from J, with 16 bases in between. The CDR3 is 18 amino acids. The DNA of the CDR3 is TGTGCCAGCAGTTTATCGGGACATGAAAACCTTAGCAATCAGCCCCAGCATTTT. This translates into CASSLSGHENLSNQPQHF. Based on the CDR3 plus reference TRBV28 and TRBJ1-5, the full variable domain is DVKVTQSSRYLVKRTGEKVFLECVQDMDHENMFWYRQDPGLGLRLIYFSYDVKMKEKGDIPEGYSVSREKKERFSLILESASTNQTSMYLCASSLSGHENLSNQPQHFGDGTRLSIL.

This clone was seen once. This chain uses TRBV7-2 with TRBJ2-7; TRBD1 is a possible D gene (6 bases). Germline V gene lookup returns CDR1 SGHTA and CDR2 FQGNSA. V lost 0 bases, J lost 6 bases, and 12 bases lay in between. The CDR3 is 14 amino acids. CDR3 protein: CASSLARRQAEQYF. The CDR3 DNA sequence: TGTGCCAGCAGCTTAGCGCGAAGACAGGCCGAGCAGTACTTC.

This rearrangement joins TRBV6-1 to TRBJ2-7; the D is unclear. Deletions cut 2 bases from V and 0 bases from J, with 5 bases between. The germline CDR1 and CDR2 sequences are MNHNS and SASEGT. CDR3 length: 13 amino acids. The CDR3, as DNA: TGTGCCAGCAGTGAACTGGCCTCCTACGAGCAGTACTTC. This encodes CASSELASYEQYF.

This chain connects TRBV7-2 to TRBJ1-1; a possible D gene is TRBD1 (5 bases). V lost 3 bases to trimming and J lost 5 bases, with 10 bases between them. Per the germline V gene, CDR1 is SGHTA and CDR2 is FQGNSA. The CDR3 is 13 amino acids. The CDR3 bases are TGTGCCAGCAGCTTGGGGCTGGGGACTGAAGCTTTCTTT. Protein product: CASSLGLGTEAFF.

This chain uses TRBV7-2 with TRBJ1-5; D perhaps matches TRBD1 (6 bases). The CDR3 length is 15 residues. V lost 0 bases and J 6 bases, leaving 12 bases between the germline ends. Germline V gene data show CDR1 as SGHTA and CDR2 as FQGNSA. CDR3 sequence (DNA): TGTGCCAGCAGCTTAGCACAGGGTTGGGGTCAGCCCCAGCATTTT. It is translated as CASSLAQGWGQPQHF.

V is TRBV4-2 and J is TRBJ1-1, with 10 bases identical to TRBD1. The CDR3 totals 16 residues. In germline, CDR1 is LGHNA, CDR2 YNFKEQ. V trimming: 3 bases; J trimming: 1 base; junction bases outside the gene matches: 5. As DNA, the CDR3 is TGTGCCAGCAGCCACGGGACAGGGGCAGAGAACACTGAAGCTTTCTTT. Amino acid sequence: CASSHGTGAENTEAFF.

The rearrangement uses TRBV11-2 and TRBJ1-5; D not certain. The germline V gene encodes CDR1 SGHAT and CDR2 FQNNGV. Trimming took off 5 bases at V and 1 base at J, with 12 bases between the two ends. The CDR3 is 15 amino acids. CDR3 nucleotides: TGTGCCAGCAGCCTTGGACCTAGCAGCAATCAGCCCCAGCATTTT. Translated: CASSLGPSSNQPQHF.

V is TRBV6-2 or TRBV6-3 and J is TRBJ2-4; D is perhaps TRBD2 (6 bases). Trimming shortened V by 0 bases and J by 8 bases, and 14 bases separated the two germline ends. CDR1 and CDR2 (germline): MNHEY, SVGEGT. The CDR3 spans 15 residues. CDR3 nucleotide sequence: TGTGCCAGCAGTTACTCGGCGGGGATCGTGTACATTCAGTACTTC. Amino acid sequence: CASSYSAGIVYIQYF.

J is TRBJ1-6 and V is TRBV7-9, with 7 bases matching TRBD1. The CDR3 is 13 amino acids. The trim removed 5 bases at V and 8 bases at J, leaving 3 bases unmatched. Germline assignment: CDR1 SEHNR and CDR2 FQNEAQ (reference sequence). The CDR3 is CASSKDRDSPLHF. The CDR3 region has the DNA TGTGCCAGCAGCAAAGACAGGGATTCACCCCTCCACTTT.